The rows below give T cell receptor beta chains drawn from one sample of a study of regulatory T cells in long-lasting Graves disease. MiXCR, applied by TCRdb to the multiplex PCR reads, yields one record per CDR3 protein. The sample shows 450,000 to 600,000 distinct CDR3 sequences, roughly 13% of them seen only once. The sample also formed part of further work on T cells in Graves' hyperthyroidism and ophthalmopathy.

The sample was peripheral blood mononuclear cells (PBMCs), taken at new diagnosis, from a patient treated with antithyroid drugs. The receptor source for this set is a man aged 25 to 40 with Graves disease. Both conserved end residues are part of each CDR3. A D gene is named only where the DNA matches it firmly. Size values are once, few and many counts, or a class for expanded clones, and some rows have none.

CDR3 length	clone size	V gene	D gene	J gene	CDR3 DNA	CDR3 protein
15	many	TRBV11-2	.	TRBJ2-4	TGTGCCAGCAGCTCTCGTCCGGGGGCCAAAAACATTCAGTACTTC	CASSSRPGAKNIQYF
14	few	TRBV19	.	TRBJ2-2	TGTGCCAGTAGTATAACCCCCCCGCCCGGGGAGCTGTTTTTT	CASSITPPPGELFF
14	few	TRBV5-1	.	TRBJ1-3	TGCGCCAGCCGGGTATCGGGCCCTGGAAACACCATATATTTT	CASRVSGPGNTIYF
16	.	TRBV6-5	TRBD1	TRBJ2-5	TGTGCCAGCAGTTACGGGACAGGGGGCTACCAAGAGACCCAGTACTTC	CASSYGTGGYQETQYF
12	many	TRBV10-3	.	TRBJ1-2	TGTGCCATCAGAGCGGGCCTCTATGGCTACACCTTC	CAIRAGLYGYTF
17	few	TRBV15	.	TRBJ2-1	TGTGCCACCAGCAAACCTACAGGGCCGAGCTCCTACAATGAGCAGTTCTTC	CATSKPTGPSSYNEQFF
14	many	TRBV5-1	TRBD1	TRBJ1-1	TGCGCCAGTCCGGGGACAGGGGCGAACACTGAAGCTTTCTTT	CASPGTGANTEAFF
15	many	TRBV7-3	TRBD2	TRBJ2-1	TGTGCCAGCAGCTCAGATAGCGGGAGGGCATACGAGCAGTTCTTC	CASSSDSGRAYEQFF
15	.	TRBV20-1	TRBD2	TRBJ2-3	TGCAGTGCTAGCGTTAATGGGGGGGAGACAGATACGCAGTATTTT	CSASVNGGETDTQYF
13	many	TRBV12-3/TRBV12-4	.	TRBJ1-1	TGTGCCAGCAGCTTAAGGGAGGACACTGAAGCTTTCTTT	CASSLREDTEAFF
13	many	TRBV20-1	.	TRBJ1-5	TGCAGTGCTAGAGGGTCGGGCAATCAGCCCCAGCATTTT	CSARGSGNQPQHF
11	many	TRBV10-1	.	TRBJ2-3	TGCGCCAGCAGTGAGAAGAAGACGCAGTATTTT	CASSEKKTQYF
11	.	TRBV20-1	.	TRBJ2-1	TGCAGTGCCGAGGCACAGCCTGAGCAGTTCTTC	CSAEAQPEQFF
13	many	TRBV5-4	.	TRBJ2-1	TGTGCCAGCAGCTTGGGGGCTCCGAATGAGCAGTTCTTC	CASSLGAPNEQFF
15	few	TRBV10-2	TRBD1	TRBJ1-1	TGCGCCAGCAGTGGGGGACAGGGAAGGGAAACTGAAGCTTTCTTT	CASSGGQGRETEAFF
16	.	TRBV14	TRBD1	TRBJ2-1	TGTGCCAGCAGCCCCAACGGCAGGGGGATATACAATGAGCAGTTCTTC	CASSPNGRGIYNEQFF
14	.	TRBV7-2	.	TRBJ2-7	TGTGCCAGCAGCTTCGAACGGGTTACCTACGAGCAGTACTTC	CASSFERVTYEQYF
15	many	TRBV7-2	TRBD2	TRBJ2-1	TGTGCCAGCAGCGGTGATAGCGGGAGGAGTAATGAGCAGTTCTTC	CASSGDSGRSNEQFF
14	.	TRBV30	.	TRBJ2-7	TGTGCCTGGAGTAGGCAGGTACATCCCTACGAGCAGTACTTC	CAWSRQVHPYEQYF
16	.	TRBV4-1	.	TRBJ1-4	TGCGCCAGCAGCCAATTGGGCTTAGCACCCAATGAAAAACTGTTTTTT	CASSQLGLAPNEKLFF
16	.	TRBV19	TRBD1	TRBJ2-1	TGTGCCAGTAGTCTATCCGGGACAGGACTTAACAATGAGCAGTTCTTC	CASSLSGTGLNNEQFF
18	few	TRBV3-1	TRBD2	TRBJ2-6	TGTGCCAGCAGCCCTCCTAGCGGGAGGGCAACCGGGGCCAACGTCCTGACTTTC	CASSPPSGRATGANVLTF
17	many	TRBV7-9	.	TRBJ1-5	TGTGCCAGCAGCTTAGAAGGTGGTTTTTATAGCAATCAGCCCCAGCATTTT	CASSLEGGFYSNQPQHF
14	.	TRBV6-1	.	TRBJ1-6	TGTGCAACCAATCGGGAGGGGGATCGCTCACCCCTCCACTTT	CATNREGDRSPLHF
15	many	TRBV6-2/TRBV6-3	TRBD2	TRBJ2-1	TGTGCCAGCAGTTACTCGACTAGCCCGTTAAATGAGCAGTTCTTC	CASSYSTSPLNEQFF
19	.	TRBV30	.	TRBJ2-6	TGTGCCTGGGCCTGCGAGCGTACAGGGCCCCCCTCTGGGGCCAACGTCCTGACTTTC	CAWACERTGPPSGANVLTF